This TCR beta chain was captured by sequencing in a study of technical replicates of blood from a handful of donors. The V segment lost 0 bases and the J segment 3 bases; nucleotides outside the gene matches: 5. This CDR3 is built from 16 residues. Germline loops: CDR1 MNHEY, CDR2 SVGAGI. The table came from immunoSEQ multiplex PCR; TCRdb's copy has only in-frame clones and leaves some out. Here the sample spans some 79,000 clones, approximately 91% being singletons. The sample taken for sequencing was T cells isolated from PBMCs. This clonotype originated in a human donor in good health. Some clones in this sample may be carry-over from other donors' samples. V is TRBV6-5 and J is TRBJ2-3; 8 nucleotides line up with TRBD2. CDR3 region: CASSYSNSGGTDTQYF. The DNA of the CDR3 is TGTGCCAGCAGTTACTCTAATTCGGGAGGGACAGATACGCAGTATTTT.